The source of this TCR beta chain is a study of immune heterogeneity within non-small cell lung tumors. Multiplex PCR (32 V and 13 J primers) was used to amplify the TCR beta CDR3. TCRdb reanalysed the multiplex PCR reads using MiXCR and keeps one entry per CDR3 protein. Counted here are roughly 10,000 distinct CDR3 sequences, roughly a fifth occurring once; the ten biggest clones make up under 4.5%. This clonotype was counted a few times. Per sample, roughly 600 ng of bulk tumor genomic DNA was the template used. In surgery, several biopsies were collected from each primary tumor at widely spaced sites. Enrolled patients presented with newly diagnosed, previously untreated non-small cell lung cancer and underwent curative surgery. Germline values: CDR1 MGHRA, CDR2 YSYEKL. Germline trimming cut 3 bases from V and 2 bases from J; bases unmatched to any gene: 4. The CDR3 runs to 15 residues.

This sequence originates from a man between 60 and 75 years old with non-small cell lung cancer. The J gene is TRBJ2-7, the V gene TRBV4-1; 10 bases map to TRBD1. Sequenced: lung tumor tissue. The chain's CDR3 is CASSQSGTGAYEQYF. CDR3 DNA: TGCGCCAGCAGCCAGTCCGGGACAGGGGCCTACGAGCAGTACTTC.